A selection of T cell receptor beta chains follows, all from one sample in a study of OX40 agonist ivuxolimab in advanced cancers. Libraries were prepared by immunoSEQ multiplex PCR; TCRdb keeps only in-frame clonotypes and omits some of them. The sample gives about 82,000 clones, 75% to 90% of which show up once; less than 2.5% is in the top ten. The specimen comprised CD4+ or CD8+ T cells sorted from blood, sampled in a trial of the OX40 agonist ivuxolimab. The receptors were sampled from an adult with an advanced solid tumor such as melanoma, head and neck, liver or kidney cancer. Each CDR3 is given with its conserved first and last residue. D genes are given only for firm matches. Only part of the rows carry a size: once, few, many, or a class if the clone is expanded.

clone_size cdr3_length d_call j_call v_call cdr3_aa cdr3_nt
. 13 . TRBJ2-7 TRBV5-1 CASSQEFGFQQYF TGCGCCAGCAGCCAGGAGTTTGGGTTTCAGCAGTACTTC
. 13 . TRBJ1-2 TRBV19 CASSPGEDYGYTF TGTGCCAGTAGTCCGGGTGAAGACTATGGCTACACCTTC
few 14 . TRBJ1-2 TRBV18 CASSPADGPYGYTF TGTGCCAGCTCACCAGCGGACGGACCCTATGGCTACACCTTC
. 15 . TRBJ2-5 TRBV6-1 CASSEGWGALETQYF TGTGCCAGCAGTGAAGGATGGGGCGCCTTAGAGACCCAGTACTTC
. 14 TRBD1 TRBJ2-1 TRBV6-6 CASNPPGQGSEQFF TGTGCCAGCAACCCCCCCGGACAGGGATCCGAGCAGTTCTTC
once 14 TRBD2 TRBJ2-1 TRBV6-5 CASSKRGGYNEQFF TGTGCCAGCAGCAAGCGGGGGGGTTACAATGAGCAGTTCTTC
. 15 TRBD1 TRBJ2-5 TRBV29-1 CSVAKDRGRGETQYF TGCAGCGTTGCAAAAGACAGGGGCCGGGGGGAGACCCAGTACTTC
. 17 . TRBJ2-3 TRBV5-1 CASSLAFTGSSTDTQYF TGCGCCAGCAGCTTGGCTTTTACAGGGTCTAGCACAGATACGCAGTATTTT
. 15 . TRBJ2-1 TRBV5-1 CASSPDVSSYNEQFF TGCGCCAGCAGCCCCGACGTAAGCTCCTACAATGAGCAGTTCTTC
. 14 . TRBJ1-3 TRBV7-6 CASSLGRAGNTIYF TGTGCCAGCAGCTTAGGCAGGGCAGGAAACACCATATATTTT
. 15 . TRBJ2-6 TRBV28 CASSLSVPGANVLTF TGTGCCAGCAGTTTGTCGGTACCCGGGGCCAACGTCCTGACTTTC
. 15 . TRBJ1-5 TRBV5-1 CASSLDVQANQPQHF TGCGCCAGCAGCTTGGATGTACAGGCAAATCAGCCCCAGCATTTT
. 16 TRBD2 TRBJ2-3 TRBV27 CASRVISGESTDTQYF TGTGCCAGCAGAGTTATTAGCGGGGAAAGCACAGATACGCAGTATTTT
. 15 . TRBJ1-1 TRBV5-4 CASSLAGSRSTEAFF TGTGCCAGCAGCTTGGCCGGTTCCAGATCTACTGAAGCTTTCTTT
. 15 TRBD1 TRBJ1-5 TRBV30 CAWSSGGASNQPQHF TGTGCCTGGAGTTCAGGGGGCGCGAGCAATCAGCCCCAGCATTTT
. 13 . TRBJ2-2 TRBV2 CASNRVNTGELFF TGTGCCAGCAATAGAGTTAACACCGGGGAGCTGTTTTTT
. 15 . TRBJ1-5 TRBV19 CASSMGDPRNQPQHF TGTGCCAGTAGTATGGGAGACCCCCGCAATCAGCCCCAGCATTTT
. 15 . TRBJ2-3 TRBV7-9 CASSLSARATDTQYF TGTGCCAGCAGCCTGAGCGCGAGGGCTACAGATACGCAGTATTTT
. 14 TRBD1 TRBJ2-5 TRBV5-8 CASSIWTGQTTQYF TGTGCCAGCAGCATCTGGACAGGGCAGACGACCCAGTACTTC
. 14 TRBD1 TRBJ1-6 TRBV2 CASRSQGSWSPLHF TGTGCCAGCAGGTCACAGGGGAGTTGGTCACCCCTCCACTTT
. 14 . TRBJ1-2 TRBV5-1 CASSPSGAPYGYTF TGCGCCAGCAGCCCAAGCGGGGCCCCCTATGGCTACACCTTC
. 13 . TRBJ1-1 TRBV6-4 CASSAQAGTEAFF TGTGCCAGCAGTGCCCAGGCGGGCACTGAAGCTTTCTTT
few 16 . TRBJ2-7 TRBV7-5 CVRSALRKGDGHEQYF TGTGTCAGAAGCGCCCTACGAAAGGGGGATGGCCACGAGCAGTACTTC
. 13 . TRBJ2-7 TRBV6-1 CASRKEGTYEQYF TGTGCCAGCAGAAAGGAGGGAACCTACGAGCAGTACTTC
. 15 TRBD1 TRBJ1-1 TRBV7-9 CASSSTGAGNTEAFF TGTGCCAGCAGCTCCACAGGGGCCGGGAACACTGAAGCTTTCTTT
. 15 TRBD1 TRBJ2-3 TRBV19 CASSRQGASTDTQYF TGTGCCAGTAGTCGACAGGGGGCAAGCACAGATACGCAGTATTTT
. 13 TRBD1 TRBJ1-2 TRBV5-5 CASSPDRDYGYTF TGTGCCAGCAGCCCGGACAGGGACTATGGCTACACCTTC
. 16 . TRBJ1-6 TRBV7-9 CASSLDLSGSNSPLHF TGTGCCAGCAGCTTAGATTTGTCAGGGTCTAATTCACCCCTCCACTTT
. 15 . TRBJ2-6 TRBV4-2 CASSQRDSGANVLTF TGTGCCAGCAGCCAACGGGACTCTGGGGCCAACGTCCTGACTTTC
. 15 . TRBJ1-2 TRBV18 CASSPSQGTHMGYTF TGTGCCAGCTCACCATCGCAAGGGACCCACATGGGCTACACCTTC
. 13 TRBD1 TRBJ1-1 TRBV7-6 CASSLGAGGRAFF TGTGCCAGCAGCTTAGGAGCAGGGGGAAGAGCTTTCTTT
. 12 TRBD1 TRBJ1-2 TRBV28 CASYGTAHGYTF TGTGCCAGCTACGGGACAGCCCATGGCTACACCTTC
. 13 TRBD1 TRBJ1-2 TRBV6-5 CASSRDRGSGYTF TGTGCCAGCAGCCGGGACAGGGGGTCCGGCTACACCTTC
few 12 TRBD2 TRBJ2-3 TRBV7-2 CASSLSGGAEYF TGTGCCAGCAGCTTAAGCGGGGGGGCGGAGTATTTT
few 11 . TRBJ2-2 TRBV2 CASGLTGELFF TGTGCCAGCGGCCTCACCGGGGAGCTGTTTTTT
. 14 TRBD1 TRBJ1-2 TRBV19 CASRGTGESGGYTF TGTGCCAGTAGGGGGACAGGGGAATCCGGTGGCTACACCTTC
. 12 . TRBJ2-7 TRBV30 CACRHPSGVQYF TGTGCCTGCAGGCACCCTTCTGGGGTGCAGTACTTC
. 15 TRBD1 TRBJ1-2 TRBV28 CASRLGQGANYGYTF TGTGCCAGCAGACTCGGACAGGGAGCTAACTATGGCTACACCTTC
. 16 TRBD2 TRBJ2-1 TRBV4-1 CASSRSSGGAYNEQFF TGCGCCAGCAGTCGATCTAGCGGGGGGGCCTACAATGAGCAGTTCTTC
. 15 TRBD2 TRBJ2-3 TRBV30 CAWSERGGMADTQYF TGTGCCTGGAGCGAGCGGGGGGGTATGGCAGATACGCAGTATTTT
. 15 . TRBJ1-1 TRBV7-2 CASSLGGGLGTEAFF TGTGCCAGCAGCTTAGGGGGGGGGCTGGGCACTGAAGCTTTCTTT
. 14 . TRBJ2-1 TRBV18 CASSPTVTYNEQFF TGTGCCAGCTCGCCGACGGTAACCTACAATGAGCAGTTCTTC
. 17 TRBD1 TRBJ1-2 TRBV5-1 CASSLTQIGQGNYGYTF TGCGCCAGCAGCTTGACCCAGATTGGACAGGGTAACTATGGCTACACCTTC
once 14 . TRBJ1-5 TRBV2 CASSDTYSNQPQHF TGTGCCAGCAGCGACACTTATAGCAATCAGCCCCAGCATTTT
. 11 . TRBJ2-3 TRBV6-5 CASSYFGVEYF TGTGCCAGCAGTTACTTCGGGGTGGAGTATTTT
. 17 . TRBJ1-2 TRBV28 CASSPPTAQHRLYGYTF TGTGCCAGCAGTCCCCCCACAGCTCAACACAGACTTTATGGCTACACCTTC
once 13 . TRBJ1-4 TRBV18 CASSAARPEKLFF TGTGCCAGCTCAGCCGCGAGGCCTGAAAAACTGTTTTTT
. 16 TRBD2 TRBJ2-7 TRBV30 CAWSYHPSGGHYEQYF TGTGCCTGGAGTTATCACCCTAGCGGGGGGCACTACGAGCAGTACTTC
once 11 . TRBJ1-2 TRBV28 CASSQADGYTF TGTGCCAGCAGCCAGGCAGATGGCTACACCTTC
. 15 TRBD2 TRBJ2-7 TRBV9 CASSVGGSGAYEQYF TGTGCCAGCAGCGTAGGTGGTAGCGGGGCTTACGAGCAGTACTTC